One T cell receptor beta chain is described in this entry. The authors ran a second PCR of about 7 to 11 cycles using a sample-barcoded 5' primer and a J-beta primer mix. A single record per CDR3 protein comes from TCRdb applying MiXCR to the 5' RACE reads. The sample includes more than 550,000 distinct CDR3 sequences, 22% of them seen just once. The sample is drawn from a study of blood T cells in healthy people across ages. The CDR3 has 15 amino acids. The sequenced sample consisted of blood. The chain uses TRBV21-1 and TRBJ2-2; the table calls TRBD2, which could not be checked here. TRBV21-1 is recorded as a pseudogene. This TCR was recovered from a man between 65 and 85 years old in good health. CDR3 sequence (DNA): TGTGCCAGCATGACTAGCGGGGTAAACACCGGGGAGCTGTTTTTT. This codes for CASMTSGVNTGELFF.